These 9 T cell receptor beta chains were all obtained from the same sample, sequenced in a study of blood T cells in healthy people across ages. Through a sample-barcoded 5' primer and a J-beta primer mix, a second PCR was run for roughly 7 to 12 cycles. One entry per CDR3 protein, called by TCRdb with MiXCR from the 5' RACE reads. Of 1.5 million to 2 million distinct CDR3 sequences listed, about 50% are singletons. The material sequenced was blood. The receptors shown here come from a woman in her forties in good health.

In its sample, this clonotype was seen a few times. J is TRBJ1-5 and V is TRBV6-6; D is undetermined. Trimming left V 2 bases short and J 4 bases short, with 3 bases between. Germline V CDR1 and CDR2: MNHNY, SVGAGI (reference sequence). This CDR3 is built from 12 residues. This chain's CDR3 is CASSYKNQPQHF. CDR3 bases: TGTGCCAGCAGTTACAAGAATCAGCCCCAGCATTTT.

The CDR3 loop is CASSVPSGGGYTF. The CDR3 DNA follows: TGTGCCAGCAGCGTACCCTCAGGGGGTGGCTACACCTTC. The genes are TRBV9 and TRBJ1-2; 7 bases are shared with TRBD1. The V and J ends lost 1 base and 7 bases, in that order; junction bases with no gene match: 4. This CDR3 contains 13 residues. CDR1 is SGDLS, CDR2 YYNGEE, per germline.

The V call is TRBV27, the J call TRBJ2-7; D is perhaps TRBD1 (5 bases). The CDR3 consists of 16 residues. V lost 1 base to trimming and J lost 2 bases, with 15 bases between them. Germline V lookup: CDR1 MNHEY, CDR2 SMNVEV (reference sequence). CDR3 loop: CASSLYPTVLTYEQYF. DNA of the CDR3: TGTGCCAGCAGTTTATATCCGACAGTCTTAACCTACGAGCAGTACTTC.

Regarding this clonotype: Only one base separates this from a far larger clonotype, so it likely reflects a read error. This sequence joins TRBV18 and TRBJ2-5, with 7 positions matching TRBD1. This CDR3 has 13 amino acids. The germline V gene has CDR1 KGHSH and CDR2 LQKENI. CDR3 coding DNA: TGTGCCAGCCCACCGGGACAGCAAGAGACCCAGTACTTC. Its translation is CASPPGQQETQYF.

This clonotype was found a few times. The V and J genes are TRBV4-3 and TRBJ2-3; the match to TRBD2 covers 12 bases. The CDR3 covers 19 residues. V trimming: 0 bases; J trimming: 3 bases; junction bases outside the gene matches: 10. Germline V gives CDR1 LGHNA, CDR2 YSLEER. CDR3 DNA sequence: TGCGCCAGCAGCCAAGATAGGCTAGCGGGGGGGGTCGGTACAGATACGCAGTATTTT. Translation: CASSQDRLAGGVGTDTQYF.

The V call is TRBV7-9, the J call TRBJ1-1; D not resolved. Germline loops: CDR1 SEHNR, CDR2 FQNEAQ (reference sequence). V was clipped by 10 bases and J by 5 bases, with 23 bases between them. The CDR3 contains 15 residues. The CDR3 DNA reads as TGTGCCACCCCAGTAGCCGCTGGGTCAGGTACTGAAGCTTTCTTT. Translation gives CATPVAAGSGTEAFF.

This chain links TRBV20-1 with TRBJ1-2; 7 bases fit TRBD1. Germline CDR1 DFQATT, CDR2 SNEGSKA (reference sequence). The junction had 5 bases not matched to a gene; V was cut back by 3 bases and J by 4 bases. The CDR3 has 13 amino acids. The CDR3 reads CSARGRGFYGYTF. The CDR3 coding sequence is TGCAGTGCTAGGGGCAGGGGGTTCTATGGCTACACCTTC.

The CDR3 DNA is TGTGCCAGCAGTTTTGGGACGGGGAGGGGGACCCAGTACTTC. It codes for CASSFGTGRGTQYF. V is TRBV28 and J is TRBJ2-5; TRBD2 matches at 7 bases. The CDR3 consists of 14 residues. V lost 3 bases and J lost 7; bases outside the gene matches: 8. From germline, CDR1 is MDHEN and CDR2 SYDVKM.

V usage is TRBV27 and J usage is TRBJ2-2; 12 bases map to TRBD2. The CDR3 loop spans 18 amino acids. With 1 base clipped from V and 2 bases from J, the junction kept 5 bases outside the gene matches. Germline CDR1 reads MNHEY; CDR2 reads SMNVEV (reference sequence). CDR3 nucleotide sequence: TGTGCCAGCAGTTTATTGGTACTAGCGGGGGGAAACACCGGGGAGCTGTTTTTT. This sequence encodes CASSLLVLAGGNTGELFF.